One and the same sample provided the 9 T cell receptor beta chains below, sequenced in a study of cytomegalovirus exposure and HLA in healthy donors. PCR used 60 Vbeta primers and 13 Jbeta primers. The assay was immunoSEQ multiplex PCR, and TCRdb's table has in-frame clones only and misses some. Among about 140,000 clones listed, roughly 80% were seen once. The specimen sequenced was PBMCs. Source of these receptors: a female donor in good health and CMV-seronegative.

This chain joins TRBV5-1 and TRBJ1-6; D possibly corresponds to TRBD1 (6 bases). Trimming took 0 bases from V and 4 from J, leaving 17 bases between them. Germline CDR1 and CDR2: SGHRS and YFSETQ. This CDR3 is 18 amino acids long. CDR3 sequence (DNA): TGCGCCAGCAGCTTGGATGCGGGGGGCCCCCGATATAATTCACCCCTCCACTTT. Its translation is CASSLDAGGPRYNSPLHF.

The CDR3: CASSFGASGYEQYF. DNA for the CDR3: TGTGCCAGCAGTTTTGGCGCTAGCGGCTACGAGCAGTACTTC. The chain couples TRBV28 to TRBJ2-7; 7 positions agree with TRBD2. Germline V gene sequence: CDR1 MDHEN, CDR2 SYDVKM. Losses at the gene ends were 3 bases for V and 3 bases for J; bases not matched to a gene: 5. The CDR3 extends over 14 amino acids.

The chain joins TRBV28 to TRBJ2-7; D gene unclear. This CDR3 is 14 amino acids long. Germline values: CDR1 MDHEN, CDR2 SYDVKM. Trimming cost V 1 base and J 0 bases, with 7 bases left between them. The DNA of the CDR3 is TGTGCCAGCAGTTTATTTACCAGCTCCTACGAGCAGTACTTC. Protein sequence: CASSLFTSSYEQYF.

The chain carries TRBV5-4 and TRBJ2-5, with D possibly being TRBD1 (6 bases). V lost 4 bases and J 5 bases, leaving 18 bases between the germline ends. Germline lookup yields CDR1 SGHNT and CDR2 YYREEE (reference sequence). CDR3 length: 15 residues. The CDR3 coding sequence is TGTGCCAGCAGCCTGGACAGTGTACCATGGGAGACCCAGTACTTC. It specifies CASSLDSVPWETQYF.

J is TRBJ2-1 and V is TRBV5-1, with TRBD2 matching 9 bases. V gave up 4 bases and J gave up 2 bases; unmatched junction bases: 4. Germline CDR1 and CDR2: SGHRS and YFSETQ. CDR3 length: 15 amino acids. CDR3 bases: TGCGCCAGCAGCGCGGCGGGAGGGACCTACAATGAGCAGTTCTTC. Its protein is CASSAAGGTYNEQFF. The variable domain in full, with the rest retrieved from reference TRBV5-1 and TRBJ2-1, is KAGVTQTPRYLIKTRGQQVTLSCSPISGHRSVSWYQQTPGQGLQFLFEYFSETQRNKGNFPGRFSGRQFSNSRSEMNVSTLELGDSALYLCASSAAGGTYNEQFFGPGTRLTVL.

The genes are TRBV11-3 and TRBJ2-7; 7 bases are shared with TRBD1. Germline V gene data show CDR1 as SGHNT and CDR2 as YENEEA. J was trimmed by 2 bases and V by 5 bases; bases with no gene match: 15. The CDR3 consists of 17 residues. The chain's CDR3 is CASSPTPRTGPTYEQYF. As DNA, the CDR3 is TGTGCCAGCAGCCCCACCCCGAGGACAGGACCGACCTACGAGCAGTACTTC.

The J gene is TRBJ2-7, the V gene TRBV7-9; unclear D gene. From germline, CDR1 is SEHNR and CDR2 FQNEAQ (reference sequence). This CDR3 is built from 12 residues. Trimming cost V 7 bases and J 7 bases, with 14 bases left between them. In DNA, the CDR3 is TGTGCCAGCACGGAACAGTCCCTGGAGCAGTACTTC. The encoded protein is CASTEQSLEQYF.

This clone has only one observation. This chain connects TRBV27 to TRBJ1-4, with 9 bases identical to TRBD1. V lost 5 bases, J lost 7 bases, and 8 bases stayed unmatched. CDR1 and CDR2 from the germline V gene are MNHEY and SMNVEV (reference sequence). The CDR3 runs to 15 residues. The CDR3 spells CASSDSQGAGEKLFF. CDR3 in DNA: TGTGCCAGCAGTGATTCACAGGGGGCAGGTGAAAAACTGTTTTTT.

This sequence joins TRBV25-1 and TRBJ1-2, with D possibly being TRBD1 (5 bases). The germline gives CDR1 MGHDK, CDR2 SYGVNS. The CDR3 is made up of 14 amino acids. The V end was cut by 4 bases, the J end by 3 bases, with 12 bases between. The CDR3 bases are TGTGCCAGCAGTGCACCGGGCAGGGACTATGGCTACACCTTC. Its translation: CASSAPGRDYGYTF.